What follows is one TCR beta chain and its context. This CDR3 has 16 amino acids. The germline CDR1 and CDR2 sequences are KGHDR and SFDVKD. J gave up 3 bases and V 4 bases, and 8 bases lay outside the gene matches. Profiling that covered TCR beta VDJ and CDR3 relied on genomic DNA as its template. Each CDR3 protein gets one entry after TCRdb re-called the reads with MiXCR. This table has roughly 80,000 distinct CDR3 sequences, 60% to 75% appearing once. These data come from a study of CD8+CD57+ T cells in acquired aplastic anemia. Selection for sequencing was limited to patients who had shown CD8+CD57+ cell expansion by flow cytometry.

This clonotype was sampled from a human donor with aplastic anemia. The sequenced sample was sorted CD4+, CD8+, or CD8+CD57+ T cells (not recorded which) from PBMCs. The chain has TRBV24-1 and TRBJ2-3; 8 bases agree with TRBD2. CDR3 DNA sequence: TGTGCCACCAGTGACCCGGGGGGGGCAGGTACAGATACGCAGTATTTT. Translated, it gives CATSDPGGAGTDTQYF.